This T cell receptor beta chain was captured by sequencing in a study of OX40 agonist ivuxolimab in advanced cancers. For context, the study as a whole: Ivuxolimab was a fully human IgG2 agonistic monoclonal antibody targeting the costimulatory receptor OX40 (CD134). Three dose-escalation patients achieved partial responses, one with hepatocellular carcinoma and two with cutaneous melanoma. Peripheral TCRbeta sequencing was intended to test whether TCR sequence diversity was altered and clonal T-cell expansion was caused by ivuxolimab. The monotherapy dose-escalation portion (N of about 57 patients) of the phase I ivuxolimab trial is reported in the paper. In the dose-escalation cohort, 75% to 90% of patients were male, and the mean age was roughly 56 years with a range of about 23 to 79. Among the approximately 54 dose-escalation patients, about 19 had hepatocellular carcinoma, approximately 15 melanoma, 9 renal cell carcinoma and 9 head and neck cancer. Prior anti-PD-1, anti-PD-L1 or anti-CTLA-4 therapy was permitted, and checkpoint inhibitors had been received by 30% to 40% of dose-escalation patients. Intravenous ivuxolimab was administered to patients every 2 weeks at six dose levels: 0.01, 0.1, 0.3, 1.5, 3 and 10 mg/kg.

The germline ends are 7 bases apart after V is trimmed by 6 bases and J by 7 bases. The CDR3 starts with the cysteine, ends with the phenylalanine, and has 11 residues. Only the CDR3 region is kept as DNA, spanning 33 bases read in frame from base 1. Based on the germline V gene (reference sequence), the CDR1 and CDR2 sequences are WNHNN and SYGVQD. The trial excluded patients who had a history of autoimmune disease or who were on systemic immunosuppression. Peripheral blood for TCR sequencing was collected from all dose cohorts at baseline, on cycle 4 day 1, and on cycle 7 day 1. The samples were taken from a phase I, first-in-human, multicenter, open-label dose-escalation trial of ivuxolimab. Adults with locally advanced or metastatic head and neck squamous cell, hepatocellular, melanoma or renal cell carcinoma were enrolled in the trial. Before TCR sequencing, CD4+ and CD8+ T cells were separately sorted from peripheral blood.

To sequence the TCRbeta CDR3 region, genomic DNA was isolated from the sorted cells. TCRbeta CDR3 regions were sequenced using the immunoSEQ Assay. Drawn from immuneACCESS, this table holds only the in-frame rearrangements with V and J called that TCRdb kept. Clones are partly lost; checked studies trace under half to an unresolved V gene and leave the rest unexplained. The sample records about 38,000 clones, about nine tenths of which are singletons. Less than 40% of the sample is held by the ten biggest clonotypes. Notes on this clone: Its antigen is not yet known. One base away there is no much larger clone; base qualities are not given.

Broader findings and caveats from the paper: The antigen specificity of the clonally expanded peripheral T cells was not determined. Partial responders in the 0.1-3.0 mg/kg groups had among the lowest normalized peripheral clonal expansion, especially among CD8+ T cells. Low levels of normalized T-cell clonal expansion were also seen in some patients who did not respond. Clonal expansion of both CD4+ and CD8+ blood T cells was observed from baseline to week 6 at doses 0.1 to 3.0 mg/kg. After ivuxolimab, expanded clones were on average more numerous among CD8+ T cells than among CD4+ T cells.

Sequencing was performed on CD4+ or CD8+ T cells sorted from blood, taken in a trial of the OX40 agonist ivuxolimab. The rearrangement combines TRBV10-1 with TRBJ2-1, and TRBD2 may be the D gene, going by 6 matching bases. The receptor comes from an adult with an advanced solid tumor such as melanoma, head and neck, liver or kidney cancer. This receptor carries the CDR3 CASRGGNEQFF. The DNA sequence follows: TGCGCCAGCAGGGGGGGTAATGAGCAGTTCTTC.